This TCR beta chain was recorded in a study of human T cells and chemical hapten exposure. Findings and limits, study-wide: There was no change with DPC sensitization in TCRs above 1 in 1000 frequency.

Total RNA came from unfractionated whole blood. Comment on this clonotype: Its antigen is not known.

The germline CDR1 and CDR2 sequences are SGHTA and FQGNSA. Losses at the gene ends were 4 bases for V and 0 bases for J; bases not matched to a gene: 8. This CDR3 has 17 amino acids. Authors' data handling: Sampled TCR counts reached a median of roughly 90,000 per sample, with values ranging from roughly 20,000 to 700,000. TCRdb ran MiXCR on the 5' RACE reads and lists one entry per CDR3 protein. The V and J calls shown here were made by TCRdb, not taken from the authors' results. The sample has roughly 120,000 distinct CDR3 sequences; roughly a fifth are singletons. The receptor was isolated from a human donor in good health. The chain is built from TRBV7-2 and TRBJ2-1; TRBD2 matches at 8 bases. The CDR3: CASSWGTRSSSYNEQFF. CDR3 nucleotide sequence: TGTGCCAGCAGCTGGGGGACTAGGTCCTCCTCCTACAATGAGCAGTTCTTC.